This TCR beta chain was retrieved from a study of T cells in tumors after PD-1 blockade. Study-wide context: Treatment was either pembrolizumab 200 mg every 3 weeks or cemiplimab 350 mg every 2 weeks. Some patients also took daily vismodegib 150 mg during anti-PD-1 treatment.

This clone was seen a few times. The V gene's germline CDR1 is KGHSH and CDR2 LQKENI. V lost 0 bases and J 0 bases, leaving 6 bases between the germline ends. The CDR3 is 15 residues long. Here immunoSEQ multiplex PCR was the method, and the copy in TCRdb shows in-frame clones only, minus some. The repertoire holds 34,000 or so clones, approximately 70% seen once, with almost 40% in the top ten. Sequenced material: PBMCs, taken after anti-PD-1 treatment. This TCR derives from a human donor with basal cell carcinoma. The chain joins TRBV18 to TRBJ1-3; D remains unclear. The CDR3 region is CASSPPGSSGNTIYF. The CDR3, as DNA: TGTGCCAGCTCACCACCGGGCAGCTCTGGAAACACCATATATTTT. Combining the CDR3 with reference TRBV18 and TRBJ1-3 gives the whole variable domain NAGVMQNPRHLVRRRGQEARLRCSPMKGHSHVYWYRQLPEEGLKFMVYLQKENIIDESGMPKERFSAEFPKEGPSILRIQQVVRGDSAAYFCASSPPGSSGNTIYFGEGSWLTVV.